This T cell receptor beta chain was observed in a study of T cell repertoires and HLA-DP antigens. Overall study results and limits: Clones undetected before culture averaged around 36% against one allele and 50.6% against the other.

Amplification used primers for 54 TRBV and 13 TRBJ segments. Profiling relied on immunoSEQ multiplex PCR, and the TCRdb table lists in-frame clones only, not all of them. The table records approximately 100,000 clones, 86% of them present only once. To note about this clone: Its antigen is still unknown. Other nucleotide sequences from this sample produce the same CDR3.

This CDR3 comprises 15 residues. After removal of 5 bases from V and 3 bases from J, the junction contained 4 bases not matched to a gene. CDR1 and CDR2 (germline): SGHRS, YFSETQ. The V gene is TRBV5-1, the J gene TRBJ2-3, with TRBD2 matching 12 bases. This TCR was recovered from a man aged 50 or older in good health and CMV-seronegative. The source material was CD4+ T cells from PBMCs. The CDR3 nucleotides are TGCGCCAGCAGTCTAGCGGGGGGGCCGACAGATACGCAGTATTTT. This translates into CASSLAGGPTDTQYF.